Sequencing of this T cell receptor beta chain was carried out in a study of T cell repertoires in cytomegalovirus infection. Study as a whole: As its CMV epitopes, the study selected recently identified HLA-C-restricted and well-studied HLA-B-restricted targets. Through public TCR beta signatures, both CMV infection and matching HLA type were indicated. Overall study results and limits: Of the TCR beta families, the public ones yielded a cumulative frequency that identified carriers of CMV plus the relevant HLA. Dominating the ex vivo response were TCR beta clonotypes that were CMV-specific and HLA-C-restricted.

As regards this clonotype: Its antigen is not identified.

TCRdb re-analysed the reads in MiXCR, keeping a single row per CDR3 protein. The sample holds some 480,000 distinct CDR3 sequences, about 33% seen once. The sequence was collected from a human donor in good health (CMV status not recorded). Some clones in this sample may be carry-over from other donors' samples. The input for sequencing was cultured PBMCs, taken from culture after CMV antigen stimulation.

CDR3 sequence reads: CASSLAGQGAGYTF. In DNA form, the CDR3 reads TGTGCCAGCAGCTTGGCGGGACAGGGGGCTGGCTACACCTTC. This rearrangement joins TRBV7-2 to TRBJ1-2, with 12 bases fitting TRBD1. The CDR3 is 14 amino acids. V dropped 3 bases and J dropped 7; count of bases not matched to a gene: 3. Germline CDR1 and CDR2: SGHTA and FQGNSA.